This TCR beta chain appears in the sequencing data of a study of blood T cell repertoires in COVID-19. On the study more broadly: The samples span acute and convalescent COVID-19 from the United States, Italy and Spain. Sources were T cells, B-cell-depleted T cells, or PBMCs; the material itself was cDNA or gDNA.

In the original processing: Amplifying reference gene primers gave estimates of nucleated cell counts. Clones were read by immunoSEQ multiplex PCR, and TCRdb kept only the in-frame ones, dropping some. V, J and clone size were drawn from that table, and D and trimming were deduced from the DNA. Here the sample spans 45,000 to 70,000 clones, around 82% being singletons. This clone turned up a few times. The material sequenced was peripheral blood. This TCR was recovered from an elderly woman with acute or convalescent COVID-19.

The CDR3 region has the DNA TGTGCCACGCAGGAACGGTACACAGATACGCAGTATTTT. Translating it yields CATQERYTDTQYF. The V and J genes are TRBV19 and TRBJ2-3; no reliable D call. V lost 10 bases and J 2 bases, leaving 13 bases between the germline ends. CDR1 is LNHDA, CDR2 SQIVND, per germline (reference sequence). This CDR3 is built from 13 residues.